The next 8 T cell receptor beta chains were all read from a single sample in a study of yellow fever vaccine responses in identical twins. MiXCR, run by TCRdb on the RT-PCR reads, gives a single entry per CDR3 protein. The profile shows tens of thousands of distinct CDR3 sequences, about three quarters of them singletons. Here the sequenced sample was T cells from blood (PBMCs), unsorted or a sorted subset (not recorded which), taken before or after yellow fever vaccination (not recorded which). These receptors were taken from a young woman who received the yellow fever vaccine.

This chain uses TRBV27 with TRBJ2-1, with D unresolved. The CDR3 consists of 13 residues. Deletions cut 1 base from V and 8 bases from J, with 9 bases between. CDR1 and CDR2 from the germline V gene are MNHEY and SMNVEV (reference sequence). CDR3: CASSLLPDHEQFF. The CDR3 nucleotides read TGTGCCAGCAGTTTATTACCCGACCATGAGCAGTTCTTC.

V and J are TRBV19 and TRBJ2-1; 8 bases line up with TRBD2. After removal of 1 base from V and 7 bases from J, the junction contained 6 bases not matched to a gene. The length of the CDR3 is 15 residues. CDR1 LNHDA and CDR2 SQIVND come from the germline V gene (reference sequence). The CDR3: CASSIVSGRVNEQFF. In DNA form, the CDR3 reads TGTGCCAGTAGTATAGTAAGCGGGAGAGTAAATGAGCAGTTCTTC. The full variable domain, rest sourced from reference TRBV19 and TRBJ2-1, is DGGITQSPKYLFRKEGQNVTLSCEQNLNHDAMYWYRQDPGQGLRLIYYSQIVNDFQKGDIAEGYSVSREKKESFPLTVTSAQKNPTAFYLCASSIVSGRVNEQFFGPGTRLTVL.

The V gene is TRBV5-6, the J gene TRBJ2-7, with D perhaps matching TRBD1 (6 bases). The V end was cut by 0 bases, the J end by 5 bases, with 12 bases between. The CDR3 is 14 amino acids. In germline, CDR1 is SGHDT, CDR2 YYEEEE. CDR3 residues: CASSLDRVTDEQYV. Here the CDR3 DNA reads TGTGCCAGCAGCTTGGACAGGGTAACTGACGAGCAGTACGTC.

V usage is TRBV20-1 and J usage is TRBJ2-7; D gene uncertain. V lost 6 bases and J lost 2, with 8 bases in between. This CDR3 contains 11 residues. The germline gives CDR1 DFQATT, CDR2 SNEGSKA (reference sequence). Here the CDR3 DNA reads TGCAGTGCAAGACTGGCCTACGAGCAGTACTTC. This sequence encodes CSARLAYEQYF.

The CDR3 sequence: CASSKQSSAFNSPLHF. In nucleotides, the CDR3 is TGTGCCAGCAGTAAACAGAGCTCAGCTTTTAATTCACCCCTCCACTTT. This sequence joins TRBV6-1 and TRBJ1-6; no reliable D call. The CDR3 contains 16 residues. Germline loops: CDR1 MNHNS, CDR2 SASEGT. Trimming took 5 bases from V and 6 from J, leaving 17 bases between them.

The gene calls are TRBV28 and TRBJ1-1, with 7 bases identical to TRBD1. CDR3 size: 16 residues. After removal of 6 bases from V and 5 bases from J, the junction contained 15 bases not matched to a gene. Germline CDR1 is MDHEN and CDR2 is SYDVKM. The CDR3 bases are TGTGCCAGCAGCCTCCAAGGTAGAGGGGGCTGGACTGAAGCTTTCTTT. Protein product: CASSLQGRGGWTEAFF.

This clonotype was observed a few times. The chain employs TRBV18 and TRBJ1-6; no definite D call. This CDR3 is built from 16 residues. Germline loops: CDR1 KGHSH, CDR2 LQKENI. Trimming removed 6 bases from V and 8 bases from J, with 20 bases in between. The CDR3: CASSTLSPDAHSPLHF. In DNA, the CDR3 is TGTGCCAGCTCTACCTTGTCTCCGGACGCTCATTCACCCCTCCACTTT.

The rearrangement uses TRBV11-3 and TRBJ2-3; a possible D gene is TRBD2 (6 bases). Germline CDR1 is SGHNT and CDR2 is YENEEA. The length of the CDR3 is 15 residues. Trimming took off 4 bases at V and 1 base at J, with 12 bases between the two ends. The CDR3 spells CASSSPGAGTDTQYF. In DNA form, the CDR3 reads TGTGCCAGCAGCTCCCCGGGAGCGGGCACAGATACGCAGTATTTT.